This entry features one T cell receptor beta chain sequence. This clonotype is medium-sized (0.01 to 0.1%) in its sample. The antigen it recognizes is unknown. There are no base qualities to consult, and no much larger clone falls within one base. The sample was run on an Illumina MiSeq. TCRdb reanalyzed the raw reads on its own, using fastp at Q25 for trimming and MiXCR for clone calling, and kept in-frame beta chains. Here each entry gathers all rows of one CDR3 protein and keeps the most common genes and DNA. This sample comprises fewer than 5,500 distinct CDR3 sequences, 7% to 9% of them detected only once. Of the sample, around 10% falls within the top ten clones. These data are taken from a study. CDR1 and CDR2 were assigned from the germline V gene (reference sequence) as LNHDA and SQIVND. V sheds 4 bases and J sheds 3 bases, leaving 13 bases between their ends. Reading from cysteine to phenylalanine, the CDR3 counts 15 amino acids. Of all the DNA, just the CDR3 is kept, 45 bases in frame from base 1.

Sequenced input: CD4+ T cells from synovial fluid. The chain joins TRBV19 to TRBJ1-3; the D gene is perhaps TRBD1, on 6 matching bases. This clonotype was obtained from a human donor with rheumatoid arthritis. In nucleotide form, the sequence is TGTGCCAGTAGTAGTCTCGCAGGGGATGGAAACACCATATATTTT. Its protein reads: CASSSLAGDGNTIYF.